The rows below give T cell receptor beta chains drawn from one sample of a study of PD-1 blockade in classical Hodgkin lymphoma. The protocol was immunoSEQ multiplex PCR, while the TCRdb copy is restricted to in-frame clones and leaves out a portion. The table shows approximately 52,000 clones, with around nine tenths occurring only once. The starting material was peripheral blood mononuclear cells (PBMCs), obtained before the fourth cycle of nivolumab. The receptors stem from a human donor with classical Hodgkin lymphoma. CDR3s include the opening cysteine and the closing phenylalanine or tryptophan. Fields, in order: D gene, clone size, V gene, J gene, CDR3 protein, CDR3 DNA. The D gene is left open where the match is weak. Clone size, where shown, is once, few, many, or a class for clones that have expanded.

d_gene: NA; abundance: NA; v_gene: TRBV28; j_gene: TRBJ1-5; CDR3aa: CASSLGGSNQPQHF; CDR3nt: TGTGCCAGCAGTTTAGGGGGTAGCAATCAGCCCCAGCATTTT
d_gene: NA; abundance: NA; v_gene: TRBV25-1; j_gene: TRBJ2-6; CDR3aa: CASSEGGGANVLTF; CDR3nt: TGTGCCAGCAGTGAAGGGGGTGGGGCCAACGTCCTGACTTTC
d_gene: NA; abundance: NA; v_gene: TRBV2; j_gene: TRBJ1-2; CDR3aa: CASSDSLGYTF; CDR3nt: TGTGCCAGCAGTGATTCACTTGGCTACACCTTC
d_gene: NA; abundance: NA; v_gene: TRBV28; j_gene: TRBJ1-2; CDR3aa: CASSLGLQGGYTF; CDR3nt: TGTGCCAGCAGCCTGGGGCTTCAGGGTGGCTACACCTTC
d_gene: NA; abundance: NA; v_gene: TRBV5-5; j_gene: TRBJ2-3; CDR3aa: CASSLQGSSTDTQYF; CDR3nt: TGTGCCAGCAGCCTACAGGGTTCTAGCACAGATACGCAGTATTTT
d_gene: TRBD2; abundance: NA; v_gene: TRBV7-2; j_gene: TRBJ2-5; CDR3aa: CASSPRSSGEETQYF; CDR3nt: TGTGCCAGCAGCCCTCGAAGTAGCGGGGAGGAGACCCAGTACTTC
d_gene: NA; abundance: NA; v_gene: TRBV27; j_gene: TRBJ2-1; CDR3aa: CASRWGNEQFF; CDR3nt: TGTGCCAGCAGATGGGGGAATGAGCAGTTCTTC
d_gene: TRBD2; abundance: NA; v_gene: TRBV4-3; j_gene: TRBJ2-7; CDR3aa: CASSPSRAGAWEQYF; CDR3nt: TGCGCCAGCAGCCCCAGCAGAGCGGGGGCATGGGAGCAGTACTTC
d_gene: NA; abundance: once; v_gene: TRBV7-2; j_gene: TRBJ1-1; CDR3aa: CASSLGGLMNTEAFF; CDR3nt: TGTGCCAGCAGCTTAGGTGGGTTAATGAACACTGAAGCTTTCTTT
d_gene: TRBD1; abundance: NA; v_gene: TRBV10-3; j_gene: TRBJ1-6; CDR3aa: CAIGGQGDSPLHF; CDR3nt: TGTGCCATCGGGGGACAGGGGGATTCACCCCTCCACTTT